This TCR beta chain was observed in a study of regulatory T cells in long-lasting Graves disease. Deletions cut 1 base from V and 4 bases from J, with 5 bases between. Germline loops: CDR1 SNHLY, CDR2 FYNNEI. The CDR3 loop spans 13 amino acids. Construction of TCR beta libraries relied on iRepertoire HTBI primers and on Arm-PCR targeting CDR3 regions. TCRdb used MiXCR to reprocess the multiplex PCR reads, holding one entry per CDR3 protein. The table lists under 500,000 distinct CDR3 sequences, roughly 20% of them singletons. Documented time point: persistent/refractory GD, antithyroid drugs over 5 years with positive TRAb. Extracted RNA from PBMCs served as the source of the TCR library.

V gene TRBV2 combines with J gene TRBJ1-3; D remains ambiguous. The receptor was derived from a female donor with Graves disease. Sequencing used peripheral blood mononuclear cells (PBMCs), obtained when the disease was refractory, from a patient treated with antithyroid drugs. The CDR3 loop is CASSEVVGNTIYF. CDR3 in DNA: TGTGCCAGCAGTGAAGTTGTGGGAAACACCATATATTTT.